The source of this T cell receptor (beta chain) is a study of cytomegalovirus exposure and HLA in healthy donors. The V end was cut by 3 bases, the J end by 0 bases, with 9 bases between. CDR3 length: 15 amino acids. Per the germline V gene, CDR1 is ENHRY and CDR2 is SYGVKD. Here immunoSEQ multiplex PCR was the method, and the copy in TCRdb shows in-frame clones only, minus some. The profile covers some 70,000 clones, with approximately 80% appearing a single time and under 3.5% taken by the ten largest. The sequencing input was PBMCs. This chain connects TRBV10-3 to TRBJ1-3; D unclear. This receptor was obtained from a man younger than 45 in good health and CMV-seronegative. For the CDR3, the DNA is TGTGCCATCAGTGATGAGAAAAACTCTGGAAACACCATATATTTT. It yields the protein CAISDEKNSGNTIYF.